This TCR beta chain was identified in a study of OX40 agonist ivuxolimab in advanced cancers. Study background: Of the participants, over 30% had some prior anti-PD-1, anti-PD-L1 or anti-CTLA-4 therapy, which was allowed.

The CDR3 has 16 residues. Germline V gene sequence: CDR1 SGHTA, CDR2 FQGNSA. Trimming removed 5 bases at V and 1 base at J, with 18 bases between. The study's findings and limits: Clones of CD4+ and CD8+ blood T cells grew by week 6 at doses of 0.1 to 3.0 mg/kg.

Profiled with immunoSEQ multiplex PCR; TCRdb holds only in-frame clones, not every one. Among about 33,000 clones listed, around 90% were seen once. As to this clone: The antigen is not known.

The receptor's source is an adult with an advanced solid tumor such as melanoma, head and neck, liver or kidney cancer. Sequencing was performed on CD4+ or CD8+ T cells sorted from blood, taken in a trial of the OX40 agonist ivuxolimab. This chain uses TRBV7-2 with TRBJ2-7; D uncertain. The CDR3 spells CASSHKVATTSYEQYF. CDR3 coding DNA: TGTGCCAGCAGCCACAAAGTAGCTACCACTTCCTACGAGCAGTACTTC.